This T cell receptor beta chain is drawn from a study of shared clonotypes between healthy human individuals. The V end lost 8 bases, the J end lost 4 bases, and 11 bases lay between the germline ends. The CDR3 contains 13 residues. The germline V gene has CDR1 SNHLY and CDR2 FYNNEI. The protocol was immunoSEQ multiplex PCR, while the TCRdb copy is restricted to in-frame clones and leaves out a portion. The sample holds under 850,000 clones; 72% are singletons and the top ten take under 2%. The clonotype originates from a woman aged 25-40 years in good health. The V and J genes are TRBV2 and TRBJ1-4; perhaps TRBD1 as D (5 bases). The specimen was memory CD4+ T cells sorted from blood. Subset defined: CD45RA-negative fraction. CDR3 coding DNA: TGTGCCAGCGTCCGCAGGGTTAATGAAAAACTGTTTTTT. Encoded protein: CASVRRVNEKLFF.